Sequencing of this TCR beta chain was carried out in a study of CD8+CD57+ T cells in acquired aplastic anemia. Notes on the study in general: Overlap between patients and controls comprised about 30 CD8+ CDR3 sequences.

Genomic DNA served as template for TCR beta VDJ and CDR3 profiling. In TCRdb, the reads were re-called with MiXCR into one record per CDR3 protein. The sample comprises about 190,000 distinct CDR3 sequences, 40% to 55% of which are singletons, and around 9.7% rests with the top ten. Deletions cut 6 bases from V and 1 base from J, with 12 bases between. Germline V lookup: CDR1 DFQATT, CDR2 SNEGSKA (reference sequence). This CDR3 is 13 amino acids long. All patients picked for sequencing had shown, by flow cytometry, an expansion of CD8+CD57+ cells. This clonotype has a count of ten or more. As yet, its antigen is unknown.

The specimen sequenced was sorted CD4+, CD8+, or CD8+CD57+ T cells (not recorded which) from PBMCs. This clonotype originated in a human donor with aplastic anemia. V gene TRBV20-1 combines with J gene TRBJ1-1; a weak D match, TRBD1 (6 bases). CDR3 region: CSARRGENTEAFF. DNA for the CDR3: TGCAGTGCCAGGAGGGGGGAGAACACTGAAGCTTTCTTT.